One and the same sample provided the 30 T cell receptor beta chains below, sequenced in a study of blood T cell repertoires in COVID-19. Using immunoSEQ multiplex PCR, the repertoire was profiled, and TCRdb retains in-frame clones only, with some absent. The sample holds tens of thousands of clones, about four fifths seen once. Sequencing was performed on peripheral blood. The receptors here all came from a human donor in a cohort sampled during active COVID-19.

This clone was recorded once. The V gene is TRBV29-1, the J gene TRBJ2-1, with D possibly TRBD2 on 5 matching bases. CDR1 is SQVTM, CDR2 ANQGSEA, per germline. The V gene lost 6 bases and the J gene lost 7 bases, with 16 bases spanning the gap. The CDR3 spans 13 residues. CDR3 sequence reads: CSVSRGSRNEQFF. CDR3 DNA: TGCAGCGTCTCACGAGGGTCGAGGAATGAGCAGTTCTTC.

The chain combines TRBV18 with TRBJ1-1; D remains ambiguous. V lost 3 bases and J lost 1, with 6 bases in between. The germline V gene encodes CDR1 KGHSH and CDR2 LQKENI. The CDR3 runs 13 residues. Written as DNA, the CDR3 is TGTGCCAGCTCACCTGCGCAGAACACTGAAGCTTTCTTT. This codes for CASSPAQNTEAFF.

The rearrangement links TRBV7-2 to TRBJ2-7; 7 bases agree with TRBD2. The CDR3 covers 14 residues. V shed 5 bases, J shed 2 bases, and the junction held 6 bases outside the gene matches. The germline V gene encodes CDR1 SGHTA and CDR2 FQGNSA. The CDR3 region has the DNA TGTGCCAGCAGCCCCGGGGGGAATACCTACGAGCAGTACTTC. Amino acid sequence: CASSPGGNTYEQYF.

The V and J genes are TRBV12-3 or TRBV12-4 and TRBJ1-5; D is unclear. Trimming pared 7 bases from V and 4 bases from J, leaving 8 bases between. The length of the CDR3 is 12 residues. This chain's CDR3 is CASKEANQPQHF. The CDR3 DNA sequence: TGTGCCAGCAAGGAGGCTAATCAGCCCCAGCATTTT.

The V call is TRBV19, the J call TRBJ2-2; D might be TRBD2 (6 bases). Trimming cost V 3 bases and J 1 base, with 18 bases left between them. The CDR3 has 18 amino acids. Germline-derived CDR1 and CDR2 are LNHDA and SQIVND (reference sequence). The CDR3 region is CASSIGWRGRRNTGELFF. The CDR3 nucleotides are TGTGCCAGTAGTATCGGTTGGAGGGGTCGAAGGAACACCGGGGAGCTGTTTTTT.

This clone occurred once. CDR3 DNA sequence: TGTGCCAGCAGCCAGTACAGGGGGAGCTCCTACGAGCAGTACTTC. This encodes CASSQYRGSSYEQYF. This chain links TRBV14 with TRBJ2-7; 8 bases agree with TRBD1. The germline V gene has CDR1 SGHDN and CDR2 FVKESK. Unmatched junction bases numbered 4, after V lost 3 bases and J lost 0 bases. The CDR3 is made up of 15 amino acids. Full variable domain (missing parts from reference TRBV14 and TRBJ2-7): EAGVTQFPSHSVIEKGQTVTLRCDPISGHDNLYWYRRVMGKEIKFLLHFVKESKQDESGMPNNRFLAERTGGTYSTLKVQPAELEDSGVYFCASSQYRGSSYEQYFGPGTRLTVT.

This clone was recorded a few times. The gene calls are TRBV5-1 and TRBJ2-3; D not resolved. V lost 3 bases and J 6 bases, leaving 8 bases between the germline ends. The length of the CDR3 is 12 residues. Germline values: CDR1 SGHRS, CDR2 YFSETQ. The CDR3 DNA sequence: TGCGCCAGCAGCTCGACCGGGGATACGCAGTATTTT. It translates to CASSSTGDTQYF.

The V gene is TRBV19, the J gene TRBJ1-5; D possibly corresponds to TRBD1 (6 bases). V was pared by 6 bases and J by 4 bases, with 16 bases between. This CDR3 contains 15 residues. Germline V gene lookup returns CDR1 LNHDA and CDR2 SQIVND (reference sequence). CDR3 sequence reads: CASRTLTGLNQPQHF. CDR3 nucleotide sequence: TGTGCCAGTAGAACGCTGACAGGCTTGAATCAGCCCCAGCATTTT. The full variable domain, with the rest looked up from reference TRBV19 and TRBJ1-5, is DGGITQSPKYLFRKEGQNVTLSCEQNLNHDAMYWYRQDPGQGLRLIYYSQIVNDFQKGDIAEGYSVSREKKESFPLTVTSAQKNPTAFYLCASRTLTGLNQPQHFGDGTRLSIL.

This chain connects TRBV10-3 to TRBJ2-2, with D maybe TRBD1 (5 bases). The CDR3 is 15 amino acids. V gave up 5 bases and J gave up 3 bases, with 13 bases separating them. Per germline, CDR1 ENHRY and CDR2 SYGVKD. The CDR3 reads CAISLNRQDTGELFF. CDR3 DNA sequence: TGTGCCATCAGTTTGAACAGGCAAGACACCGGGGAGCTGTTTTTT.

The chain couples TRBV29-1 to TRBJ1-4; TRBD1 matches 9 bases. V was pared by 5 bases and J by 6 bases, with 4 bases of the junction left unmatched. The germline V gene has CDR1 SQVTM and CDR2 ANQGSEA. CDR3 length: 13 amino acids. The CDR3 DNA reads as TGCAGCGTTCCCGGGACAGGGTATGAAAAACTGTTTTTT. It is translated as CSVPGTGYEKLFF.

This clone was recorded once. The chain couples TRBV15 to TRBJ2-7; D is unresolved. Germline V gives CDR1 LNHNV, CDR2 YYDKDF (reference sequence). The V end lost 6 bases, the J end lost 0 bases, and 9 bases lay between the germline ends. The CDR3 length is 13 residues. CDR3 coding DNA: TGTGCCACCAGGCCGACTCCCTCCTACGAGCAGTACTTC. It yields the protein CATRPTPSYEQYF.

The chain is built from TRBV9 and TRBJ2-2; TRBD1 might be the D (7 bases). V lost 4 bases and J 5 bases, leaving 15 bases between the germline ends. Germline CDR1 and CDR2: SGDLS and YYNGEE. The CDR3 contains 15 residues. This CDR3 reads CASSYTGEVTGELFF. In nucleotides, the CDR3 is TGTGCCAGCAGCTATACAGGGGAGGTAACCGGGGAGCTGTTTTTT.

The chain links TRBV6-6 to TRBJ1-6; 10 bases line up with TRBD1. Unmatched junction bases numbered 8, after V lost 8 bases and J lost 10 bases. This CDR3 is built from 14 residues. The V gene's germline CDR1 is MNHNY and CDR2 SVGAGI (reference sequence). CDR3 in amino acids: CASARTGGESPLHF. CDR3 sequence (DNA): TGTGCCAGCGCCAGGACAGGGGGTGAATCACCCCTCCACTTT.

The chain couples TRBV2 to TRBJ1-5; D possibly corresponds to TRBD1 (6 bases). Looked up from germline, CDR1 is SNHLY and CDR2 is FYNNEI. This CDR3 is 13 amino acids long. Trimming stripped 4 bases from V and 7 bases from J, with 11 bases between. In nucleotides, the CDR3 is TGTGCCAGCAGTGTCAGGGGAGCACAGCCCCAGCATTTT. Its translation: CASSVRGAQPQHF.

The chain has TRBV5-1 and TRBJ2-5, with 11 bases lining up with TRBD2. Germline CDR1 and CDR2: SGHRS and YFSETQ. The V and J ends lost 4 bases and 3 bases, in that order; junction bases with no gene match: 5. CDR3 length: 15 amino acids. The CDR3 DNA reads TGCGCCAGCAGCCTCGGGACTAGCGGTAAAGAGACCCAGTACTTC. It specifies CASSLGTSGKETQYF.

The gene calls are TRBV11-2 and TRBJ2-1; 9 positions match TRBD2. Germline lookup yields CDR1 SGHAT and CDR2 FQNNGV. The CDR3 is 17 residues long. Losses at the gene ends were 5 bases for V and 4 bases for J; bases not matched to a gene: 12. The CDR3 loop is CASSPHPRAGGYNEQFF. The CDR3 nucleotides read TGTGCCAGCAGCCCCCACCCCCGGGCGGGAGGGTACAATGAGCAGTTCTTC.

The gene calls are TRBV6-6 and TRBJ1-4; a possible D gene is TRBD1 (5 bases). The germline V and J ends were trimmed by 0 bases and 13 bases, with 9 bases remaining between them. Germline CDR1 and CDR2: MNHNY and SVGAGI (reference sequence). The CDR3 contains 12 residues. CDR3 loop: CASSYSGQSLFF. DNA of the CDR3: TGTGCCAGCAGTTACTCGGGGCAGTCACTGTTTTTT.

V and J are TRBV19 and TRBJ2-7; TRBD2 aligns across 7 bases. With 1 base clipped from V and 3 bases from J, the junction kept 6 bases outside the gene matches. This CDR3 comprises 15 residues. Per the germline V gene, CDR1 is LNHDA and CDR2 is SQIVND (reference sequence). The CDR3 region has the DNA TGTGCCAGTAGTATAGCCCTAGCGGATAACTACGAGCAGTACTTC. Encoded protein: CASSIALADNYEQYF. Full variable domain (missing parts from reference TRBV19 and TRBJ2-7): DGGITQSPKYLFRKEGQNVTLSCEQNLNHDAMYWYRQDPGQGLRLIYYSQIVNDFQKGDIAEGYSVSREKKESFPLTVTSAQKNPTAFYLCASSIALADNYEQYFGPGTRLTVT.

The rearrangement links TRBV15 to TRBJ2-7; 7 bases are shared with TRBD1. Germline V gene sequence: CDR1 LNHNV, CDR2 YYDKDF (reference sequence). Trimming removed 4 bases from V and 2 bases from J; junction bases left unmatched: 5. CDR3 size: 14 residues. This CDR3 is CATSKGQAAYEQYF. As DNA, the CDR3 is TGTGCCACCAGCAAAGGACAGGCCGCCTACGAGCAGTACTTC.

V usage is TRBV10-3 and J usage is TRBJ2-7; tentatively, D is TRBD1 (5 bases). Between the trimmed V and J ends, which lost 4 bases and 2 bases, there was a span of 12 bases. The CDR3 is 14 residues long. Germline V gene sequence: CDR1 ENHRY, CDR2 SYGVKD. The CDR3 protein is CAISVRQGTYEQYF. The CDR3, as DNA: TGTGCCATCAGTGTAAGGCAGGGCACCTACGAGCAGTACTTC.

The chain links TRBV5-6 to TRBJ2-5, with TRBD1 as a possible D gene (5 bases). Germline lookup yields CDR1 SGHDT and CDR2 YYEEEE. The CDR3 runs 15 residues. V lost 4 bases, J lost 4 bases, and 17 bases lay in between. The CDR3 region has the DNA TGTGCCAGCAGCCCCGGTACTTGGACAAGAGAGACCCAGTACTTC. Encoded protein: CASSPGTWTRETQYF.

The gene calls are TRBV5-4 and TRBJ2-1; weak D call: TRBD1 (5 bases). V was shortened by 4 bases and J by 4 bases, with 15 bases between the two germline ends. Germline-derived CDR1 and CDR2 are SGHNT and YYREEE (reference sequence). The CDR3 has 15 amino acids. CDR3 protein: CASSPQGLKYNEQFF. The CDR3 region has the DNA TGTGCCAGCAGCCCGCAGGGTTTAAAGTACAATGAGCAGTTCTTC.

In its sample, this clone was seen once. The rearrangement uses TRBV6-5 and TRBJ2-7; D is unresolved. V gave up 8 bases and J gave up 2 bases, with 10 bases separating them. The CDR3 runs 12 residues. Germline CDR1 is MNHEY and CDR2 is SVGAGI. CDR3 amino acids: CASGKQPYEQYF. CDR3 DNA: TGTGCCAGCGGAAAACAGCCCTACGAGCAGTACTTC.

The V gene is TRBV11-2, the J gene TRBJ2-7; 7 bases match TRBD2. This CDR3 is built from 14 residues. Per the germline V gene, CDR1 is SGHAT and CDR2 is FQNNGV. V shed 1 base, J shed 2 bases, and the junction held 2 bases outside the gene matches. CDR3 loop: CASSLGEGAYEQYF. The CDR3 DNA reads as TGTGCCAGCAGCTTAGGGGAGGGCGCCTACGAGCAGTACTTC.

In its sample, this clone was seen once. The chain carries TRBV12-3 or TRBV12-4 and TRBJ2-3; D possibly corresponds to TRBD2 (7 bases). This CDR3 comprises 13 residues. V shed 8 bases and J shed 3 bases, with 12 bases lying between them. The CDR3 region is CASGRGETDTQYF. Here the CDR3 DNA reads TGTGCCAGCGGGAGGGGGGAGACAGATACGCAGTATTTT.

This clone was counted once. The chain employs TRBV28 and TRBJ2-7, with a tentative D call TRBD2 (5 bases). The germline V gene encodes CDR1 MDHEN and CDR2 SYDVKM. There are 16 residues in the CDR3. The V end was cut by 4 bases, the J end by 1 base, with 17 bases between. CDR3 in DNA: TGTGCCAGCAGTTCCCGAGGGCCCTCAGTATCCTACGAGCAGTACTTC. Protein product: CASSSRGPSVSYEQYF.

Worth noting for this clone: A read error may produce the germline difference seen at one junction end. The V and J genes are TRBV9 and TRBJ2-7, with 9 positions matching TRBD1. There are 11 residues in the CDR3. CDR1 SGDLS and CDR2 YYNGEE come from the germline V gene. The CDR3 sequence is CASSERQGVGF. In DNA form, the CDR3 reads TGTGCCAGCAGCGAGCGACAGGGGGTTGGATTC.

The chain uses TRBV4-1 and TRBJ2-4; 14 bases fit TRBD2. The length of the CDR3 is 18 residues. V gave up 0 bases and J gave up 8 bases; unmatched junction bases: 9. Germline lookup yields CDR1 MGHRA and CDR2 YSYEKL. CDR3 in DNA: TGCGCCAGCAGCCAAGAAGGGGGACTAGCGGGGGTCTGGGACATTCAGTACTTC. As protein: CASSQEGGLAGVWDIQYF.

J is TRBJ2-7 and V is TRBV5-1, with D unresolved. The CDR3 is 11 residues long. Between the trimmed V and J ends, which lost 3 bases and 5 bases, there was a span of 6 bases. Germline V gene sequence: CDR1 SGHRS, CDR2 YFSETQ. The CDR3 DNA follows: TGCGCCAGCAGCTCTACTAACGAGCAGTACTTC. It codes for CASSSTNEQYF.

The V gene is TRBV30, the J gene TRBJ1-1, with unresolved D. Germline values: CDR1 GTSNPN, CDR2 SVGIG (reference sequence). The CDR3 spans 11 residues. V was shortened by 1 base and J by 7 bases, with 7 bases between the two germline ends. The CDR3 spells CAWSATFEAFF. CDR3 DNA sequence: TGTGCCTGGAGTGCCACTTTTGAAGCTTTCTTT.